This TCR beta chain was identified in a study of cytomegalovirus exposure and HLA in healthy donors (dated by TCRdb to 2016 to 2017). Notes on the research overall: According to an earlier analysis of 550 to 700 of the donors, 150 million to 200 million T cells yielded approximately 120 million unique TCR beta sequences and around 300 Gb of sequence data. An early release covering 500 to 750 HLA-typed donors comprised about 300 gigabases of sequencing data and around 86 million unique TCR sequences. Genome-wide SNP genotypes for about three fifths of the roughly 700 donors were used in a later genetic analysis, which treated that subset as a discovery cohort. Donor age, sex, ethnicity and CMV serostatus were compiled together with the repertoire data. Because of strong linkage in the cohort, a handful of DR-DQ haplotypes were treated as single units for association and clustering. In a later analysis, previously published TCR beta repertoires from 666 donors were re-analyzed and high-resolution HLA genotyping was added so that TCR occurrence patterns could be studied. In an earlier analysis of roughly 580 of the donors, high-throughput TCR beta sequencing was used to judge whether each TCR beta V gene segment behaved as functional or pseudogenic. All discovery cohort repertoires had been generated using a single sequencing platform. Rather than drawing on any new phenotypic data, the later analysis identified candidate immune exposures from TCR beta sequences and the way those sequences occurred across donors. In addition to the first cohort of several hundred subjects, a separate validation cohort of 100 to 150 different subjects was used. Both class I and class II loci were covered by HLA typing, at four-digit resolution. The aim of the study was to test whether cataloging public T cell receptors could identify signatures of past pathogen exposure. Typing coverage differed by locus: A, B, C, DRB1 and DQB1 were typed in roughly 629-630 donors, DQA1 in about 500, DPA1 in 600 to 610, and DPB1 in 400 to 490. Across 398 genotyped donors of the cohort, an average of approximately 220,000 unique TCR beta nucleotide sequences per donor were sequenced, and roughly 17% of those sequences were non-productive. To predict cytomegalovirus infection status, the study brought together high-throughput TCR immunosequencing, statistical association of individual TCRs with disease status, and machine learning. The study used immunosequencing to profile the T cell repertoires of hundreds of subjects and linked those repertoires to cytomegalovirus serostatus. Among the roughly 410 genotyped donors, roughly 80% belonged to the genetic ancestry cluster associated with self-reported Caucasian donors. Summary of the overall study and its limitations: At a false discovery rate of 0.05, a later analysis linked under 20,000 TCR beta sequences to specific HLA alleles. Sequencing depth was assumed to be roughly uniform across donors in the presence/absence analyses, though that assumption may not hold. Compared with the approximately 670-donor mean, donors in an Asian-associated ancestry cluster had fewer N-insertions in productive TCRs, according to a later genetic analysis. A further reported finding was that TCR beta sequences accurately predicted the HLA-A and HLA-B alleles for most subjects in the first cohort. The classifier was reported to diagnose cytomegalovirus status with high specificity and sensitivity in both the original cohort and the validation cohort. A group of highly shared sequence variants was considered likely to be a technical artifact of the sequencing pipeline. A later analysis found that HLA-associated TCR beta chains were more clonally expanded and had lower generation probabilities than equally common non-associated chains. In this cohort, only TCR beta chains were sequenced, and detectable features were limited by the absence of alpha or paired-chain data. According to a later analysis, most CMV-associated TCR beta chains appeared to be HLA-restricted, and the HLA associations seemed to be driven largely by CMV exposure. When HLA alleles, especially DR and DQ, strongly co-occurred, attributing TCR associations to individual alleles was difficult. The earlier analysis of around 600 of the donors excluded some 15 rarely observed V segments, including chromosome 9 orphons, because counts were too low. The authors suggested that the approach could potentially be extended to other disease states and immunological phenotypes. Some IMGT-functional V segments, including TRBV6-2 and TRBV6-3, could not be told apart with the 87-base-pair reads, so those segments were excluded. Three of the identified cytomegalovirus-associated TCR beta chains were confirmed in vitro to be specific for cytomegalovirus antigens. Across donors, most TCR sequences were observed very rarely, whereas some public TCRs were present in many individuals. The study gave a list of 150 to 200 TCR beta chains associated with cytomegalovirus. In a later analysis, several top co-occurrence clusters were reported to appear linked to parvovirus B19, influenza, CMV and Epstein-Barr virus. Linkage disequilibrium might explain the correlated functional status among segregating V segments, but an unknown experimental factor could not be excluded. In a later analysis, TCR association rates were found to vary across HLA loci, with the most associated TCRs seen for DRB1 alleles and the fewest for HLA-C alleles. CMV serostatus was the only immune exposure information available for the cohort. Broadly in line with IMGT annotations, most TCR beta V segments showed up in productive rearrangements about 87% or about 30% of the time in an earlier analysis of 587 of the donors. A later genetic analysis associated a missense DCLRE1C variant with V-gene and J-gene trimming of TCR beta chains, and an independent cohort replicated the association. Because HLA typing was unavailable for some donors at each locus, only the typed subset was used in association tests.

In total, 666 healthy bone marrow donors made up the cohort. At the time of sampling, every cohort member was nominally healthy, though immune exposures that went unrecorded were likely present. The donor was CMV seronegative and belonged to the group of under 400 seronegative cohort members. A peripheral blood sample was collected from each donor, and TCR beta sequencing was performed on peripheral blood mononuclear cells. The Qiagen DNeasy Blood Extraction Kit was used to extract genomic DNA from the blood cell samples. CDR1 is given as SGHNT and CDR2 as YYREEE, both from the germline V gene (reference sequence). The junction carries 9 bases between V and J, which are trimmed by 1 base and 1 base respectively. The CDR3 covers 15 residues, taking in both the cysteine and the phenylalanine. Only the CDR3 portion is preserved as DNA: 45 bases, with reading frame beginning at the first base. Libraries were prepared through the immunoSEQ multiplex PCR assay. The multiplex PCR relied on a mix of 60 forward primers for TCR Vbeta segments and 13 reverse primers for TCR Jbeta segments. The CDR3 region of rearranged TCR beta genes was amplified from genomic DNA by a multiplex PCR assay. Amplified TCR beta libraries were sequenced as 87-base-pair reads on the Illumina HiSeq System. On the study's bioinformatics: Across the 670 or so repertoires, a later analysis counted some 81 million unique TCR beta chains, around 11 million of which were shared by at least two donors. Raw reads were error-corrected and collapsed into unique sequences by a nearest-neighbor algorithm in which closely related sequences were merged to remove PCR and sequencing errors. To assign V, D and J gene segments, CDR3 sequences were aligned to IMGT reference sequences. For a sequence to be retained, a match of at least six nucleotides to both a V gene segment and a J gene segment was required. Rearrangements were called productive when the CDR3 lacked stop codons and stayed in frame with V and J; all others were non-productive. CDR3 was defined according to IMGT convention as the region running from the second conserved V-encoded cysteine to the conserved J-encoded phenylalanine. Sequences without an unambiguous match to a single V gene segment were excluded from the earlier analysis of 450 to 650 of the donors. An earlier analysis of several hundred of the donors called V segments functional above 56.7% productive rearrangements and segregating when the between-donor standard deviation exceeded 5%. A statistical classification framework was built to diagnose cytomegalovirus status from the catalog of TCR beta chain sequences. A later analysis assigned V and J genes by comparing TCR nucleotide sequences with IMGT/GENE-DB human TR gene sequences. Using the TCRdist pipeline, a later analysis assigned CDR3 sequences along with most-parsimonious VDJ recombination scenarios. In a later analysis, every TCR beta chain was defined by the combination of its CDR3 amino acid sequence and its V-gene family, and reads without a unique V-gene family were dropped. A later analysis removed several hundred highly shared, low-generation-probability nucleotide sequences to deal with suspected cross-contamination and a sequencing artifact. In a later analysis, a clonal expansion index for each public chain was calculated from normalized within-repertoire ranks of inferred template counts. A later analysis computed generation probabilities with a VDJ recombination model fitted to out-of-frame rearrangements, and checked the results against IGoR. Hypergeometric tests were used in a later analysis to score TCR-TCR, TCR-HLA and TCR-CMV co-occurrence, with a repertoire-size bias correction applied to the TCR pairs. In a later analysis, false discovery rates were estimated by permuting HLA or CMV assignments 20 times. In a later analysis, co-occurring TCRs were grouped with DBSCAN, and TCRdist sequence similarity was added when clustering was performed within HLA-allele-positive subsets. Repertoires with fewer than 30,000 or more than 120,000 public chains were left out of co-occurrence clustering, as were five repertoires with anomalous nucleotide sharing. TCRdb obtained this table from immuneACCESS and retained in-frame rearrangements with V and J assigned. These tables miss some clones; where compared with another copy, unresolved V genes account for less than half of the shortfall, and the remainder is unexplained. That table furnishes V, J and clone size, whereas the DNA furnished D and trimming. Present in this sample are 120,000 or so clones, less than 85% of which were seen just once. The ten largest clones represent 1.2% of the sample.

For this clone: Its specific antigen is unknown. Base qualities were left out, and no much larger clone turns up one base away.

The sequence joins TRBV5-4 to TRBJ1-5, with a weak D call of TRBD1 (5 bases match). This clonotype was sampled from a female donor in good health and CMV-seronegative. The source material was PBMCs. The CDR3 region: CASSLRPGSNQPQHF. The bases are TGTGCCAGCAGCTTGCGGCCAGGGAGCAATCAGCCCCAGCATTTT.